This record concerns one T cell receptor beta chain sequence. Here immunoSEQ multiplex PCR was the method, and the copy in TCRdb shows in-frame clones only, minus some. The profile shows 330,000 or so clones, about 64% of them singletons. CDR1 SGHVS and CDR2 FNYEAQ come from the germline V gene. The ends were cut back, 1 base at V and 4 bases at J, with 23 bases in the middle. The CDR3 has 19 amino acids. These data belong to a study of cytotoxic CD8 clonotypes in ibrutinib-treated CLL. The rearrangement joins TRBV7-6 to TRBJ2-1, with TRBD2 as a possible D gene (6 bases). The origin of this receptor is a human donor with chronic lymphocytic leukemia. This specimen consisted of PBMCs, obtained after 36 months of ibrutinib treatment. The CDR3 DNA reads TGTGCCAGCAGCTTAGAGAGGGGCGTGGGCCTGCGGGGATACAATGAGCAGTTCTTC. Protein sequence: CASSLERGVGLRGYNEQFF. The full variable domain, completed using reference TRBV7-6 and TRBJ2-1, is GAGVSQSPRYKVTKRGQDVALRCDPISGHVSLYWYRQALGQGPEFLTYFNYEAQQDKSGLPNDRFSAERPEGSISTLTIQRTEQRDSAMYRCASSLERGVGLRGYNEQFFGPGTRLTVL.